The 22 T cell receptor beta chains presented below share a single source sample, sequenced in a study of blood T cell repertoires in COVID-19. Sequencing was performed with immunoSEQ multiplex PCR; in TCRdb, only in-frame clones are kept and a portion is missing. The data hold just over 150,000 clones, with about nine tenths observed a single time. Material for sequencing was peripheral blood. These receptor sequences come from a young man with COVID-19, enrolled during active disease.

Only one count was recorded for this clone. V and J are TRBV18 and TRBJ2-1, with D tentatively TRBD1 (6 bases). V shed 4 bases and J shed 7 bases, with 14 bases lying between them. Germline V gene lookup returns CDR1 KGHSH and CDR2 LQKENI. The CDR3 has 14 amino acids. The CDR3: CASSRGTRFNEQFF. The DNA for the CDR3 is TGTGCCAGCTCACGAGGGACAAGGTTTAATGAGCAGTTCTTC.

The chain has TRBV19 and TRBJ1-2; tentatively, D is TRBD1 (6 bases). CDR1 LNHDA and CDR2 SQIVND come from the germline V gene (reference sequence). V shed 0 bases and J shed 5 bases, with 16 bases lying between them. CDR3 length equals 16 residues. CDR3 region: CASSIEQGRGRYGYTF. The DNA of the CDR3 is TGTGCCAGTAGTATAGAACAGGGTAGAGGTCGGTATGGCTACACCTTC.

The rearrangement uses TRBV6-2 or TRBV6-3 and TRBJ2-7, with D possibly matching TRBD1 (5 bases). The CDR3 spans 15 residues. V was clipped by 2 bases and J by 2 bases, with 13 bases between them. In germline, CDR1 is MNHEY, CDR2 SVGEGT. The CDR3 reads CASSYTLRGPYEQYF. The CDR3 DNA is TGTGCCAGCAGTTACACCCTTAGGGGTCCCTACGAGCAGTACTTC.

The chain combines TRBV3-1 (or the pseudogene TRBV3-2) with TRBJ2-7, with TRBD2 identical over 9 bases. Trimming cost V 0 bases and J 5 bases; bases outside gene matches: 8. The CDR3 length is 16 residues. Germline V gives CDR1 LGHDT, CDR2 YNNKEL (reference sequence). The CDR3 region has the DNA TGTGCCAGCAGCCAAGATCTGTGGCTAGCGGGAAACGAGCAGTACTTC. Its protein is CASSQDLWLAGNEQYF.

The chain employs TRBV28 and TRBJ1-4; D not resolved. V gave up 1 base and J gave up 8 bases, with 8 bases separating them. This CDR3 spans 13 amino acids. Germline CDR1 is MDHEN and CDR2 is SYDVKM. CDR3 nucleotide sequence: TGTGCCAGCAGTTTATTGAGCGGGGAAAAACTGTTTTTT. Its translation: CASSLLSGEKLFF.

The chain carries TRBV19 and TRBJ2-2; maybe TRBD1 (5 bases). Germline V gene data show CDR1 as LNHDA and CDR2 as SQIVND (reference sequence). Trimming shortened V by 2 bases and J by 4 bases, and 11 bases separated the two germline ends. The CDR3 loop spans 15 amino acids. The CDR3 sequence: CASSIQGDGTGELFF. The CDR3 DNA sequence: TGTGCCAGTAGTATACAGGGCGACGGCACCGGGGAGCTGTTTTTT.

J is TRBJ2-3 and V is TRBV28; 14 positions agree with TRBD2. V shed 6 bases, J shed 6 bases, and the junction held 2 bases outside the gene matches. The CDR3 extends over 14 amino acids. Germline V gene lookup returns CDR1 MDHEN and CDR2 SYDVKM. In DNA form, the CDR3 reads TGTGCCAGCAGCCGGACTAGCGGGAGGGATACGCAGTATTTT. Its protein product is CASSRTSGRDTQYF.

The chain recombines TRBV7-6 with TRBJ2-2, with no clear D. Deletions cut 5 bases from V and 2 bases from J, with 15 bases between. The CDR3 sequence is 16 residues long. Germline V gene sequence: CDR1 SGHVS, CDR2 FNYEAQ. CDR3 in DNA: TGTGCCAGCAGCCTCGGGTCTGGGTATAACACCGGGGAGCTGTTTTTT. Translation: CASSLGSGYNTGELFF.

CDR3 in amino acids: CASSRRSSGNNEQFF. In nucleotides, the CDR3 is TGCGCCAGCAGCCGGAGATCTAGCGGGAACAATGAGCAGTTCTTC. V and J are TRBV4-3 and TRBJ2-1; 9 nucleotides line up with TRBD2. The ends lost 4 bases at V and 5 bases at J; junction bases unmatched: 6. The CDR3 totals 15 residues. Germline CDR1 is LGHNA and CDR2 is YSLEER.

The V gene is TRBV5-1, the J gene TRBJ1-2, with 7 bases that match TRBD1. V lost 4 bases to trimming and J lost 4 bases; unmatched junction nucleotides: 7. From germline, CDR1 is SGHRS and CDR2 YFSETQ. The CDR3 length is 14 residues. CDR3 nucleotides: TGCGCCAGCAGCGCCACAGGGGATTCCTATGGCTACACCTTC. This translates into CASSATGDSYGYTF.

The chain has TRBV30 and TRBJ2-7, with 9 bases aligning to TRBD2. The CDR3 runs 13 residues. V trimming: 3 bases; J trimming: 6 bases; junction bases outside the gene matches: 6. Germline V gene sequence: CDR1 GTSNPN, CDR2 SVGIG (reference sequence). The DNA of the CDR3 is TGTGCCTGGAGAATAGCGGGAGTGGGCGAGCAGTACTTC. This codes for CAWRIAGVGEQYF.

The rearrangement links TRBV5-6 to TRBJ1-4; 7 positions agree with TRBD1. The CDR3 contains 16 residues. With 1 base clipped from V and 2 bases from J, the junction kept 5 bases outside the gene matches. The germline CDR1 and CDR2 sequences are SGHDT and YYEEEE. CDR3 in DNA: TGTGCCAGCAGCTTGAAGGGGGCCAGGACTAATGAAAAACTGTTTTTT. This codes for CASSLKGARTNEKLFF.

The rearrangement links TRBV2 to TRBJ1-4; no firm D call. The ends were cut back, 4 bases at V and 5 bases at J, with 8 bases in the middle. The CDR3 contains 13 residues. Germline lookup yields CDR1 SNHLY and CDR2 FYNNEI. The CDR3 is CASSGPLNEKLFF. For the CDR3, the DNA is TGTGCCAGCAGTGGGCCATTAAATGAAAAACTGTTTTTT.

The gene calls are TRBV19 and TRBJ1-1, with 7 nucleotides matching TRBD1. Germline V gene lookup returns CDR1 LNHDA and CDR2 SQIVND (reference sequence). J lost 11 bases, V lost 4 bases, and 10 bases had no gene match. The CDR3 covers 13 residues. This CDR3 is CASSTRDRLRAFF. The CDR3 DNA follows: TGTGCCAGTAGTACCCGGGACAGACTTCGGGCTTTCTTT.

This chain joins TRBV6-2 or TRBV6-3 and TRBJ1-5, with D perhaps matching TRBD1 (5 bases). Germline V lookup: CDR1 MNHEY, CDR2 SVGEGT. The CDR3 sequence is 18 residues long. Trimming cost V 2 bases and J 1 base, with 18 bases left between them. This chain's CDR3 is CASSYTGVGRGSNQPQHF. The DNA of the CDR3 is TGTGCCAGCAGTTACACGGGGGTTGGTAGAGGGAGCAATCAGCCCCAGCATTTT.

The chain is built from TRBV5-1 and TRBJ1-1; perhaps TRBD1 as D (5 bases). The CDR3 loop spans 15 amino acids. Germline V gives CDR1 SGHRS, CDR2 YFSETQ. V lost 0 bases and J 5 bases, leaving 14 bases between the germline ends. The CDR3: CASSLARGELTEAFF. CDR3 sequence (DNA): TGCGCCAGCAGCTTGGCGCGGGGGGAACTAACTGAAGCTTTCTTT.

The chain combines TRBV7-2 with TRBJ2-2; a possible D gene is TRBD2 (5 bases). V was pared by 0 bases and J by 5 bases, with 13 bases between. This CDR3 is built from 16 residues. In germline, CDR1 is SGHTA, CDR2 FQGNSA. The CDR3 loop reads CASSLALRGWTGELFF. In DNA, the CDR3 is TGTGCCAGCAGCTTAGCGCTAAGAGGGTGGACCGGGGAGCTGTTTTTT.

The rearrangement uses TRBV7-6 and TRBJ1-1; 7 nucleotides agree with TRBD1. The germline V gene encodes CDR1 SGHVS and CDR2 FNYEAQ. This CDR3 has 16 amino acids. Germline trimming cut 4 bases from V and 1 base from J; bases unmatched to any gene: 9. This CDR3 is CASSSQPGQRNTEAFF. CDR3 nucleotides: TGTGCCAGCAGCTCGCAACCGGGACAGCGGAACACTGAAGCTTTCTTT. Variable domain in full (rest from reference TRBV7-6 and TRBJ1-1): GAGVSQSPRYKVTKRGQDVALRCDPISGHVSLYWYRQALGQGPEFLTYFNYEAQQDKSGLPNDRFSAERPEGSISTLTIQRTEQRDSAMYRCASSSQPGQRNTEAFFGQGTRLTVV.

The chain recombines TRBV24-1 with TRBJ2-7, with TRBD1 matching 7 bases. The ends lost 3 bases at V and 2 bases at J; junction bases unmatched: 3. The CDR3 loop spans 14 amino acids. From germline, CDR1 is KGHDR and CDR2 SFDVKD. DNA for the CDR3: TGTGCCACCAGTGATGGGACAGCAGCCTACGAGCAGTACTTC. It yields the protein CATSDGTAAYEQYF.

This clone occurred once. The rearrangement joins TRBV7-9 to TRBJ1-4; unclear D gene. CDR3 length: 15 amino acids. CDR1 SEHNR and CDR2 FQNEAQ come from the germline V gene (reference sequence). Deletions cut 2 bases from V and 8 bases from J, with 15 bases between. CDR3 loop: CASSLNGGIKEKLFF. CDR3 bases: TGTGCCAGCAGCTTAAACGGCGGAATCAAGGAAAAACTGTTTTTT.

This clone has just one count. This rearrangement joins TRBV18 to TRBJ2-7; 8 bases line up with TRBD1. Looked up from germline, CDR1 is KGHSH and CDR2 is LQKENI. J lost 5 bases, V lost 0 bases, and 6 bases had no gene match. This CDR3 region has 15 residues. This CDR3 reads CASSPPGTGRDEQYF. For the CDR3, the DNA is TGTGCCAGCTCACCACCCGGGACAGGTCGAGACGAGCAGTACTTC.

Many counts were recorded for this clone. The chain couples TRBV27 to TRBJ2-7; TRBD2 agrees at 8 bases. The germline V gene encodes CDR1 MNHEY and CDR2 SMNVEV (reference sequence). The V gene end was trimmed by 3 bases and the J gene end by 5 bases; junction bases not matched to a gene: 6. The CDR3 is 14 residues long. The CDR3 DNA is TGTGCCAGCAGTTTCCGGGACGGGGGGGACGAGCAGTACTTC. Amino acids: CASSFRDGGDEQYF.